Below are 20 T cell receptor beta chains sequenced from a single sample in a study of T-cell reconstitution after alpha-beta-depleted transplantation in children. A TCRbeta library incorporating unique molecular identifiers was prepared. TCRdb re-derived calls from the PCR reads in MiXCR, one entry per CDR3 protein. The sample lists hundreds of thousands of distinct CDR3 sequences; 13% were seen once. This specimen consisted of PBMCs, mostly from graft donor cells, obtained 360 days after TCRalphabeta/CD19-depleted stem cell transplant. These receptors originate from a male patient younger than 18 who had a stem cell transplant for acute myeloid leukemia, so the T cells may come from the graft donor.

This clonotype was observed a handful of times. The chain links TRBV7-9 to TRBJ2-7; TRBD2 aligns across 10 bases. Germline loops: CDR1 SEHNR, CDR2 FQNEAQ (reference sequence). V dropped 6 bases and J dropped 3; count of bases not matched to a gene: 8. CDR3 length: 15 residues. CDR3 DNA sequence: TGTGCCAGCAGTTTCGGTAGCGGGAGGTTCTACGAGCAGTACTTC. Translation: CASSFGSGRFYEQYF.

The rearrangement joins TRBV20-1 to TRBJ2-7; D not certain. V was cut by 3 bases and J by 2 bases, with 17 bases left in between. CDR1 and CDR2 from the germline V gene are DFQATT and SNEGSKA (reference sequence). The CDR3 is 15 amino acids. The DNA of the CDR3 is TGCAGTGCTAGCCAGGTGATAGGGTTGCCCTACGAGCAGTACTTC. Its translation is CSASQVIGLPYEQYF.

This clonotype was found many times. The V call is TRBV20-1, the J call TRBJ2-7; TRBD2 is a possible D gene (5 bases). Germline CDR1 is DFQATT and CDR2 is SNEGSKA (reference sequence). Trimming stripped 5 bases from V and 2 bases from J, with 13 bases between. This CDR3 comprises 13 residues. The CDR3: CSASSWGAYEQYF. The CDR3 nucleotides read TGCAGTGCTTCTAGCTGGGGAGCCTACGAGCAGTACTTC.

The V call is TRBV12-3 or TRBV12-4, the J call TRBJ2-7, with TRBD2 matching 8 bases. Trimming cost V 3 bases and J 2 bases; bases outside gene matches: 6. There are 15 residues in the CDR3. The CDR3 protein is CASSLSSGLAYEQYF. In DNA, the CDR3 is TGTGCCAGCAGTTTGTCCTCGGGACTAGCCTACGAGCAGTACTTC.

The chain carries TRBV7-3 and TRBJ2-1; 16 bases are shared with TRBD2. The germline V gene has CDR1 SGHTA and CDR2 FQGTGA. CDR3 length: 15 amino acids. With 8 bases clipped from V and 9 bases from J, the junction kept 7 bases outside the gene matches. CDR3 protein: CASSGTSGREGEQFF. The CDR3 region has the DNA TGTGCCAGCTCCGGGACTAGCGGGAGGGAGGGTGAGCAGTTCTTC. Looking up the rest from reference TRBV7-3 and TRBJ2-1 gives the full variable domain: GAGVSQTPSNKVTEKGKYVELRCDPISGHTALYWYRQSLGQGPEFLIYFQGTGAADDSGLPNDRFFAVRPEGSVSTLKIQRTERGDSAVYLCASSGTSGREGEQFFGPGTRLTVL.

This clonotype was found a few times. CDR3 amino acids: CSVSGLYSNQPQHF. The CDR3 coding sequence is TGCAGCGTTTCCGGGTTGTATAGCAATCAGCCCCAGCATTTT. The chain uses TRBV29-1 and TRBJ1-5; D is unresolved. CDR3 length: 14 residues. Trimming took 5 bases from V and 0 from J, leaving 11 bases between them. Per germline, CDR1 SQVTM and CDR2 ANQGSEA.

The chain carries TRBV27 and TRBJ2-7, with D perhaps TRBD1 or TRBD2 (5 bases each). The V gene lost 4 bases and the J gene lost 4 bases, with 14 bases spanning the gap. CDR3 length equals 14 residues. Per the germline V gene, CDR1 is MNHEY and CDR2 is SMNVEV (reference sequence). The chain's CDR3 is CASSSGRLGYEQYF. The CDR3 nucleotides are TGTGCCAGCAGTTCGGGACGGTTGGGGTACGAGCAGTACTTC.

The sample holds a few counts of this clonotype. The rearrangement links TRBV7-6 to TRBJ2-5; D unclear. The V end lost 2 bases, the J end lost 2 bases, and 6 bases lay between the germline ends. The CDR3 has 13 residues. Germline V CDR1 and CDR2: SGHVS, FNYEAQ. The CDR3 region is CASSLKGQETQYF. The DNA of the CDR3 is TGTGCCAGCAGCTTAAAGGGACAAGAGACCCAGTACTTC.

This clonotype was picked up a small number of times. This chain connects TRBV5-4 to TRBJ2-7; TRBD1 matches at 8 bases. The V and J ends lost 4 bases and 2 bases, in that order; junction bases with no gene match: 11. This CDR3 contains 16 residues. Germline-derived CDR1 and CDR2 are SGHNT and YYREEE (reference sequence). CDR3 DNA sequence: TGTGCCAGCAGCATACCACAGGGGGACAAAGCCTACGAGCAGTACTTC. Its translation: CASSIPQGDKAYEQYF.

This clonotype was seen repeatedly, ten times or more. The chain recombines TRBV29-1 with TRBJ1-5, with 9 bases aligning to TRBD1. CDR1 is SQVTM, CDR2 ANQGSEA, per germline. The CDR3 is made up of 14 amino acids. Germline trimming cut 7 bases from V and 3 bases from J; bases unmatched to any gene: 7. The CDR3 here is CSARTGGNNQPQHF. The CDR3 region has the DNA TGCAGCGCTAGAACAGGGGGCAACAATCAGCCCCAGCATTTT.

The table lists this clonotype with a few counts. The chain combines TRBV29-1 with TRBJ2-7; the match to TRBD2 covers 9 bases. This CDR3 spans 17 amino acids. V dropped 0 bases and J dropped 0; count of bases not matched to a gene: 9. Germline assignment: CDR1 SQVTM and CDR2 ANQGSEA. CDR3 amino acids: CSVEERGTSRSSYEQYF. The CDR3 nucleotides read TGCAGCGTTGAAGAGAGGGGGACTAGCCGTAGCTCCTACGAGCAGTACTTC.

The genes are TRBV27 and TRBJ1-4; TRBD1 aligns across 8 bases. The trim removed 4 bases at V and 5 bases at J, leaving 9 bases unmatched. CDR3 length: 16 residues. From germline, CDR1 is MNHEY and CDR2 SMNVEV (reference sequence). The CDR3 here is CASSSSWTGLNEKLFF. In DNA form, the CDR3 reads TGTGCCAGCAGTTCTTCTTGGACAGGGTTGAATGAAAAACTGTTTTTT. Looking up the rest from reference TRBV27 and TRBJ1-4 gives the full variable domain: EAQVTQNPRYLITVTGKKLTVTCSQNMNHEYMSWYRQDPGLGLRQIYYSMNVEVTDKGDVPEGYKVSRKEKRNFPLILESPSPNQTSLYFCASSSSWTGLNEKLFFGSGTQLSVL.

The chain is built from TRBV20-1 and TRBJ1-1; 9 nucleotides match TRBD1. The germline CDR1 and CDR2 sequences are DFQATT and SNEGSKA (reference sequence). V gave up 4 bases and J gave up 3 bases; unmatched junction bases: 9. The CDR3 is 15 amino acids. As DNA, the CDR3 is TGCAGTGCTATGACAGGGGGAGAGGGCTACACTGAAGCTTTCTTT. Protein: CSAMTGGEGYTEAFF.

Only a few counts were recorded for this clonotype. The chain carries TRBV11-2 and TRBJ2-7; 10 nucleotides agree with TRBD2. Unmatched junction bases numbered 7, after V lost 5 bases and J lost 3 bases. CDR3 size: 15 residues. Germline loops: CDR1 SGHAT, CDR2 FQNNGV. In DNA form, the CDR3 reads TGTGCCAGCAGCCCAGGACTAGCGGCCGTCTACGAGCAGTACTTC. Translating it yields CASSPGLAAVYEQYF.

In this sample, this clonotype turned up many times. The rearrangement uses TRBV29-1 and TRBJ2-7, with a possible D match to TRBD2 (6 bases). This CDR3 region has 13 residues. The V and J ends lost 3 bases and 3 bases respectively, with 12 bases between them. Germline lookup yields CDR1 SQVTM and CDR2 ANQGSEA. The chain's CDR3 is CSVDAGNRYEQYF. CDR3 DNA: TGCAGCGTTGATGCGGGGAATCGCTACGAGCAGTACTTC.

The chain recombines TRBV6-5 with TRBJ1-2; no firm D call. Germline loops: CDR1 MNHEY, CDR2 SVGAGI. This CDR3 comprises 13 residues. The V end was cut by 2 bases, the J end by 2 bases, with 6 bases between. For the CDR3, the DNA is TGTGCCAGCAGTTACCAGGAGAACTATGGCTACACCTTC. Translated, it gives CASSYQENYGYTF.

V usage is TRBV23-1 and J usage is TRBJ2-5; 10 positions agree with TRBD2. TRBV23-1 is an ORF; its function is uncertain. The J segment lost 2 bases and the V segment lost 4 bases, leaving 4 bases of the junction unmatched. The CDR3 covers 15 residues. CDR3 DNA: TGCGCCAGCAGTCCGACTAGCGGGCCACAAGAGACCCAGTACTTC. It yields the protein CASSPTSGPQETQYF.

V is TRBV7-2 and J is TRBJ1-1; D might be TRBD1 (5 bases). This CDR3 comprises 14 residues. The germline gives CDR1 SGHTA, CDR2 FQGNSA. Trimming pared 1 base from V and 8 bases from J, leaving 14 bases between. As DNA, the CDR3 is TGTGCCAGCAGCTTAGTAGACGGGACCTTAGAAGCTTTCTTT. Its translation: CASSLVDGTLEAFF.

This sequence joins TRBV10-3 and TRBJ2-7, with 8 bases lining up with TRBD1. The CDR3 consists of 14 residues. Looked up from germline, CDR1 is ENHRY and CDR2 is SYGVKD. J gave up 2 bases and V 3 bases, and 3 bases lay outside the gene matches. This CDR3 is CAISDPGGPYEQYF. As DNA, the CDR3 is TGTGCCATCAGTGACCCAGGGGGCCCCTACGAGCAGTACTTC.

This clonotype was found a few times. The rearrangement joins TRBV20-1 to TRBJ2-7; 8 bases match TRBD2. The CDR3 length is 16 residues. Germline loops: CDR1 DFQATT, CDR2 SNEGSKA (reference sequence). Losses at the gene ends were 1 base for V and 6 bases for J; bases not matched to a gene: 14. The CDR3 DNA reads as TGCAGTGCTAGAGCTCGGACTAGCAGCTCCCCTATCGAGCAGTACTTC. Protein product: CSARARTSSSPIEQYF.